These 32 T cell receptor beta chains originate from one sample sequenced in a study of blood T cell repertoires in COVID-19. Some clones are missing from TCRdb's copy, which holds only in-frame ones; the method was immunoSEQ multiplex PCR. Counted here are 350,000 to 500,000 clones, 70% to 90% occurring once; the ten biggest clones make up more than 0.7%. Sequencing was carried out using peripheral blood. These receptors all come from a man aged 18 to 29 with COVID-19, enrolled during active disease.

The rearrangement joins TRBV19 to TRBJ2-3, with 12 nucleotides matching TRBD2. Germline lookup yields CDR1 LNHDA and CDR2 SQIVND (reference sequence). J was trimmed by 4 bases and V by 4 bases; bases with no gene match: 3. The CDR3 is 15 amino acids. The CDR3 reads CASSKLAGGPDTQYF. The CDR3 DNA is TGTGCCAGTAGTAAACTAGCGGGGGGCCCAGATACGCAGTATTTT.

The chain carries TRBV7-6 and TRBJ2-2; TRBD2 aligns across 7 bases. Per the germline V gene, CDR1 is SGHVS and CDR2 is FNYEAQ. V lost 0 bases and J lost 1; bases outside the gene matches: 5. CDR3 length equals 17 residues. CDR3 sequence: CASSLAHGLGNTGELFF. The DNA of the CDR3 is TGTGCCAGCAGCTTAGCACACGGACTAGGGAACACCGGGGAGCTGTTTTTT.

The rearrangement joins TRBV2 to TRBJ2-5; 7 bases agree with TRBD2. Germline V gene data show CDR1 as SNHLY and CDR2 as FYNNEI. The CDR3 has 14 amino acids. Trimming at V came to 5 bases and at J to 4 bases, leaving 7 bases not matched to a gene. The CDR3: CASSPGLVSETQYF. The CDR3 region has the DNA TGTGCCAGCAGTCCCGGACTAGTTTCAGAGACCCAGTACTTC.

The chain recombines TRBV10-2 with TRBJ1-4, with 9 bases lining up with TRBD1. The V and J ends lost 6 bases and 8 bases, in that order; junction bases with no gene match: 1. Germline V CDR1 and CDR2: WSHSY, SAAADI. The CDR3 is made up of 12 amino acids. The CDR3 DNA is TGCGCCAGCAGCGGGACAGGGGAAAAACTGTTTTTT. Protein sequence: CASSGTGEKLFF.

As regards this clone: The identical CDR3 is also encoded by other nucleotide sequences in the sample. V usage is TRBV3-1 (or the pseudogene TRBV3-2) and J usage is TRBJ1-2; a weak D match, TRBD1 (5 bases). The CDR3 loop spans 14 amino acids. Deletions cut 4 bases from V and 14 bases from J, with 23 bases between. The germline CDR1 and CDR2 sequences are LGHDT and YNNKEL (reference sequence). This CDR3 reads CASSLTPTGAGGTF. The CDR3 DNA sequence: TGTGCCAGCAGCCTAACCCCGACCGGGGCCGGGGGGACCTTC.

This clone has only a few counts. The chain has TRBV2 and TRBJ1-6, with 8 nucleotides matching TRBD1. J gave up 6 bases and V 6 bases, and 4 bases lay outside the gene matches. CDR3 length equals 14 residues. Germline loops: CDR1 SNHLY, CDR2 FYNNEI. The CDR3 nucleotides are TGTGCCAGCAGAAGACAGGGGCCTAATTCACCCCTCCACTTT. Its protein product is CASRRQGPNSPLHF.

The V and J genes are TRBV24-1 and TRBJ2-7; possible D gene TRBD2, 5 bases. The V gene lost 5 bases and the J gene lost 5 bases, with 15 bases spanning the gap. This CDR3 has 14 residues. Germline V lookup: CDR1 KGHDR, CDR2 SFDVKD. The CDR3 nucleotides read TGTGCCACCAGTGCCGGGAAGCGCCGGGACGAGCAGTACTTC. It specifies CATSAGKRRDEQYF.

The chain joins TRBV2 to TRBJ1-3; D is unresolved. The length of the CDR3 is 12 residues. Germline-derived CDR1 and CDR2 are SNHLY and FYNNEI. Trimming took off 8 bases at V and 4 bases at J, with 9 bases between the two ends. CDR3 coding DNA: TGTGCCAGCGGGAGCCGGGGAAACACCATATATTTT. As protein: CASGSRGNTIYF. The full variable domain, in which reference TRBV2 and TRBJ1-3 provide the parts outside the CDR3, is EPEVTQTPSHQVTQMGQEVILRCVPISNHLYFYWYRQILGQKVEFLVSFYNNEISEKSEIFDDQFSVERPDGSNFTLKIRSTKLEDSAMYFCASGSRGNTIYFGEGSWLTVV.

This clone was observed a handful of times. This chain links TRBV2 with TRBJ1-2; possible D gene TRBD1, 6 bases. CDR3 length: 13 residues. Germline V gene sequence: CDR1 SNHLY, CDR2 FYNNEI. V was trimmed by 7 bases and J by 2 bases, leaving 11 bases between them. The CDR3 DNA is TGTGCCAGCACGGACAGAAGGAACTATGGCTACACCTTC. This codes for CASTDRRNYGYTF.

V and J are TRBV19 and TRBJ2-7; tentative D call: TRBD1 (6 bases). Deletions cut 7 bases from V and 3 bases from J, with 22 bases between. CDR1 and CDR2 from the germline V gene are LNHDA and SQIVND (reference sequence). This CDR3 contains 16 residues. The CDR3 DNA reads TGTGCCAGTACCCTCAGGGGCGCGGACATTTTCTACGAGCAGTACTTC. Translation: CASTLRGADIFYEQYF.

The rearrangement uses TRBV5-1 and TRBJ2-2; TRBD2 matches 8 bases. Per germline, CDR1 SGHRS and CDR2 YFSETQ. J was trimmed by 0 bases and V by 5 bases; bases with no gene match: 3. The CDR3 has 15 residues. In DNA, the CDR3 is TGCGCCAGCAGGCGGGGGGACGCGAACACCGGGGAGCTGTTTTTT. The encoded protein is CASRRGDANTGELFF. Variable domain in full (rest from reference TRBV5-1 and TRBJ2-2): KAGVTQTPRYLIKTRGQQVTLSCSPISGHRSVSWYQQTPGQGLQFLFEYFSETQRNKGNFPGRFSGRQFSNSRSEMNVSTLELGDSALYLCASRRGDANTGELFFGEGSRLTVL.

This chain connects TRBV10-1 to TRBJ2-4; TRBD1 might be the D (5 bases). Germline-derived CDR1 and CDR2 are WNHNN and SYGVQD (reference sequence). There are 15 residues in the CDR3. V was pared by 0 bases and J by 4 bases, with 10 bases between. In DNA form, the CDR3 reads TGCGCCAGCAGTGAGTCAAGCAGGGATAAAAACATTCAGTACTTC. Residues: CASSESSRDKNIQYF.

The CDR3 nucleotides read TGTGCCAGCAGCTTAGACACCTCCTACGAGCAGTACTTC. It is translated as CASSLDTSYEQYF. The gene calls are TRBV7-9 and TRBJ2-7; D remains ambiguous. Trimming took 1 base from V and 0 from J, leaving 4 bases between them. This CDR3 is 13 amino acids long. Germline CDR1 SEHNR, CDR2 FQNEAQ (reference sequence).

V gene TRBV10-1 combines with J gene TRBJ2-7; D is undetermined. The CDR3 totals 10 residues. Trimming pared 3 bases from V and 12 bases from J, leaving 9 bases between. Germline loops: CDR1 WNHNN, CDR2 SYGVQD (reference sequence). The CDR3 reads CASSETFSYF. In DNA, the CDR3 is TGCGCCAGCAGTGAAACATTTTCGTACTTC.

The chain uses TRBV28 and TRBJ1-5, with D possibly being TRBD1 (5 bases). The CDR3 loop spans 16 amino acids. V was cut by 6 bases and J by 2 bases, with 17 bases left in between. Germline CDR1 MDHEN, CDR2 SYDVKM. The CDR3 DNA follows: TGTGCCAGCAGCCCCCGCGGGCGGGGGGGCAATCAGCCCCAGCATTTT. Its translation: CASSPRGRGGNQPQHF.

The V and J genes are TRBV2 and TRBJ2-6; D remains unclear. Per germline, CDR1 SNHLY and CDR2 FYNNEI. The V end lost 7 bases, the J end lost 0 bases, and 7 bases lay between the germline ends. The CDR3 is 14 residues long. DNA of the CDR3: TGTGCCAGCATGGGCCCCTCTGGGGCCAACGTCCTGACTTTC. This translates into CASMGPSGANVLTF.

The rearrangement links TRBV30 to TRBJ2-3, with 11 bases aligning to TRBD2. Germline V CDR1 and CDR2: GTSNPN, SVGIG (reference sequence). The CDR3 consists of 16 residues. The trim removed 5 bases at V and 0 bases at J, leaving 7 bases unmatched. The CDR3 reads CAWRLAGKLSTDTQYF. CDR3 coding DNA: TGTGCCTGGCGACTAGCGGGAAAGCTAAGCACAGATACGCAGTATTTT.

Turning to this clone: Other DNA sequences of this sample code for an identical CDR3. V gene TRBV19 combines with J gene TRBJ2-1; D is undetermined. V was shortened by 6 bases and J by 4 bases, with 4 bases between the two germline ends. Germline loops: CDR1 LNHDA, CDR2 SQIVND (reference sequence). This CDR3 has 11 amino acids. The DNA for the CDR3 is TGTGCCAGTAGCCAGTACAATGAGCAGTTCTTC. As protein: CASSQYNEQFF.

The CDR3 DNA is TGCAGCGTTGAAGATAGATTTCCGAACACTGAAGCTTTCTTT. It yields the protein CSVEDRFPNTEAFF. The rearrangement uses TRBV29-1 and TRBJ1-1; the D is unclear. The CDR3 is 14 amino acids. The V gene's germline CDR1 is SQVTM and CDR2 ANQGSEA. V lost 0 bases, J lost 1 base, and 9 bases lay in between.

This clone was recorded only once. The chain joins TRBV11-3 to TRBJ1-1; 7 bases match TRBD1. This CDR3 has 13 residues. Germline CDR1 SGHNT, CDR2 YENEEA. Trimming cost V 4 bases and J 5 bases; bases outside gene matches: 4. CDR3 region: CASSSGGRTEAFF. The CDR3, as DNA: TGTGCCAGCAGCTCAGGGGGAAGGACTGAAGCTTTCTTT.

V and J are TRBV6-5 and TRBJ1-5, with 10 bases lining up with TRBD1. Germline V gene lookup returns CDR1 MNHEY and CDR2 SVGAGI. V lost 0 bases, J lost 7 bases, and 0 bases stayed unmatched. The CDR3 extends over 14 amino acids. CDR3 sequence: CASSYSGQGQPQHF. In nucleotides, the CDR3 is TGTGCCAGCAGTTACTCGGGACAGGGGCAGCCCCAGCATTTT.

This clone was found once. The rearrangement joins TRBV19 to TRBJ1-2; 9 bases map to TRBD1. V was pared by 4 bases and J by 7 bases, with 7 bases of the junction left unmatched. Germline loops: CDR1 LNHDA, CDR2 SQIVND (reference sequence). This CDR3 region has 14 residues. CDR3 DNA sequence: TGTGCCAGTAGTAGTAGGACAGGGGATCTTGGCTACACCTTC. Its protein product is CASSSRTGDLGYTF. Full variable domain (remainder filled in from reference TRBV19 and TRBJ1-2): DGGITQSPKYLFRKEGQNVTLSCEQNLNHDAMYWYRQDPGQGLRLIYYSQIVNDFQKGDIAEGYSVSREKKESFPLTVTSAQKNPTAFYLCASSSRTGDLGYTFGSGTRLTVV.

In its sample, this clone was seen once. The chain's CDR3 is CSASKGTEQYF. CDR3 DNA sequence: TGCAGTGCTAGTAAGGGGACAGAGCAGTACTTC. This chain links TRBV20-1 with TRBJ2-7, with D possibly TRBD1 on 6 matching bases. Germline V CDR1 and CDR2: DFQATT, SNEGSKA (reference sequence). This CDR3 contains 11 residues. V gave up 3 bases and J gave up 7 bases, with 10 bases separating them.

This clone showed up just a few times. The chain recombines TRBV6-5 with TRBJ1-2; D possibly corresponds to TRBD1 (5 bases). The CDR3 spans 13 residues. Per the germline V gene, CDR1 is MNHEY and CDR2 is SVGAGI. V lost 8 bases to trimming and J lost 0 bases, with 10 bases between them. As DNA, the CDR3 is TGTGCCAGCCAAGGGGAACCTAACTATGGCTACACCTTC. Translation gives CASQGEPNYGYTF.

V usage is TRBV6-5 and J usage is TRBJ2-7, with D possibly matching TRBD1 (6 bases). This CDR3 has 14 amino acids. The germline V and J ends were trimmed by 10 bases and 0 bases, with 16 bases remaining between them. Germline CDR1 is MNHEY and CDR2 is SVGAGI. The CDR3 sequence: CATKGQPSSYEQYF. CDR3 DNA: TGTGCCACCAAGGGACAACCGTCCTCCTACGAGCAGTACTTC.

Written as DNA, the CDR3 is TGTGCCAGCAGCTTAGGTCCGCGGGGGACAACAGGCAATCAGCCCCAGCATTTT. Protein product: CASSLGPRGTTGNQPQHF. The rearrangement joins TRBV7-6 to TRBJ1-5; D may be TRBD1 (6 bases). CDR1 and CDR2 (germline): SGHVS, FNYEAQ. This CDR3 has 18 residues. V was cut by 1 base and J by 2 bases, with 18 bases left in between. The full variable domain, rest sourced from reference TRBV7-6 and TRBJ1-5, is GAGVSQSPRYKVTKRGQDVALRCDPISGHVSLYWYRQALGQGPEFLTYFNYEAQQDKSGLPNDRFSAERPEGSISTLTIQRTEQRDSAMYRCASSLGPRGTTGNQPQHFGDGTRLSIL.

In DNA form, the CDR3 reads TGTGCCAGCAGCGTAGGTCTGGATCGGGAGACGACCTACACCTTC. Translated: CASSVGLDRETTYTF. The rearrangement uses TRBV9 and TRBJ1-2; D not certain. Trimming shortened V by 0 bases and J by 10 bases, and 19 bases separated the two germline ends. The CDR3 runs to 15 residues. In germline, CDR1 is SGDLS, CDR2 YYNGEE.

The rearrangement joins TRBV6-5 to TRBJ2-7; tentative D call: TRBD2 (5 bases). The CDR3 extends over 14 amino acids. In germline, CDR1 is MNHEY, CDR2 SVGAGI. V was pared by 5 bases and J by 0 bases, with 11 bases between. CDR3 in DNA: TGTGCCAGCAGTCTTAGGACTTCCTCCTACGAGCAGTACTTC. Translating gives CASSLRTSSYEQYF.

The gene calls are TRBV25-1 and TRBJ2-1; 9 nucleotides agree with TRBD1. This CDR3 is 16 amino acids long. The V gene's germline CDR1 is MGHDK and CDR2 SYGVNS. The V gene end was trimmed by 3 bases and the J gene end by 1 base; junction bases not matched to a gene: 4. This CDR3 is CASSDHGTGSYNEQFF. The CDR3, as DNA: TGTGCCAGCAGTGATCACGGGACAGGGTCCTACAATGAGCAGTTCTTC. The full variable domain, completed using reference TRBV25-1 and TRBJ2-1, is EADIYQTPRYLVIGTGKKITLECSQTMGHDKMYWYQQDPGMELHLIHYSYGVNSTEKGDLSSESTVSRIRTEHFPLTLESARPSHTSQYLCASSDHGTGSYNEQFFGPGTRLTVL.

For the CDR3, the DNA is TGTGCCAGCAGCTTGGGGACAGGGTCTGGAAACACCATATATTTT. Translation: CASSLGTGSGNTIYF. The chain couples TRBV11-2 to TRBJ1-3, with TRBD1 matching over 9 bases. CDR1 and CDR2 from the germline V gene are SGHAT and FQNNGV. The CDR3 runs to 15 residues. V shed 3 bases, J shed 1 base, and the junction held 1 base outside the gene matches.

The chain links TRBV6-5 to TRBJ1-1; the D gene is possibly TRBD1 (5 bases). CDR3 length: 14 residues. Trimming pared 5 bases from V and 0 bases from J, leaving 10 bases between. Germline CDR1 and CDR2: MNHEY and SVGAGI. The CDR3 spells CASSRQIMNTEAFF. CDR3 in DNA: TGTGCCAGCAGTCGACAGATTATGAACACTGAAGCTTTCTTT.

The rearrangement links TRBV4-1 to TRBJ2-7; 12 bases line up with TRBD2. Germline trimming cut 3 bases from V and 4 bases from J; bases unmatched to any gene: 4. CDR1 and CDR2 (germline): MGHRA, YSYEKL. The CDR3 is made up of 15 amino acids. DNA of the CDR3: TGCGCCAGCAGCCATTCTAGCGGGAGGGCGTACGAGCAGTACTTC. Translated, it gives CASSHSSGRAYEQYF.